The 5 T cell receptor beta chains below come from one sample, sequenced in a study of molecular identifiers for immune sequencing clone quantification. Via MiXCR, TCRdb re-called the PCR reads, giving one row per CDR3 protein. The sample gives some 320,000 distinct CDR3 sequences, about 22% of which show up once; approximately 0.8% is in the top ten. The sample consisted of naive CD8+ T cells from blood, with Jurkat cell RNA spiked in. Subset: FACS-sorted CD8+CD4-CCR7+CD45RA+ naive T cells. All receptors derive from a human donor in good health. Some libraries in this study had Jurkat cell RNA spiked in.

Comments on this clonotype: A much larger clone differs from this one at a single base, so this may be a read error. The chain uses TRBV19 and TRBJ2-2, with D perhaps TRBD1 or TRBD2 (5 bases each). The CDR3 has 14 residues. Germline CDR1 reads LNHDA; CDR2 reads SQIVND (reference sequence). Trimming removed 7 bases from V and 0 bases from J, with 9 bases in between. The CDR3 here is CASTGAANTGELFF. CDR3 sequence (DNA): TGTGCCAGTACCGGGGCAGCGAACACCGGGGAGCTGTTTTTT.

This clonotype was seen repeatedly, ten times or more. This sequence joins TRBV6-2 or TRBV6-3 and TRBJ2-7; D might be TRBD1 (5 bases). Germline V gives CDR1 MNHEY, CDR2 SVGEGT. V lost 2 bases and J lost 1, with 15 bases in between. The CDR3 has 16 residues. The CDR3 region is CASSYDSRGLSYEQYF. Here the CDR3 DNA reads TGTGCCAGCAGTTACGATAGTAGGGGCCTGTCCTACGAGCAGTACTTC.

This clonotype was found once. One base away lies a much larger clone, so this may be a sequencing read error. The chain employs TRBV5-6 and TRBJ2-3; maybe TRBD1 (5 bases). Germline V lookup: CDR1 SGHDT, CDR2 YYEEEE. The CDR3 loop spans 15 amino acids. V shed 4 bases and J shed 6 bases, with 18 bases lying between them. The CDR3 protein is CASSTTSGPVDTQYF. In DNA form, the CDR3 reads TGTGCCAGCAGCACGACGTCAGGGCCGGTTGATACGCAGTATTTT.

This clonotype was seen more than once but under ten times. This chain uses TRBV20-1 with TRBJ2-7; TRBD1 is a possible D gene (5 bases). Trimming stripped 1 base from V and 4 bases from J, with 17 bases between. The CDR3 is made up of 15 amino acids. Germline V lookup: CDR1 DFQATT, CDR2 SNEGSKA (reference sequence). The chain's CDR3 is CSARGRGQITYEQYF. In DNA, the CDR3 is TGCAGTGCTAGAGGAAGGGGTCAGATAACATACGAGCAGTACTTC.

Note on this clonotype: This may stem from a read error, because a much larger clone lies one nucleotide away. The chain joins TRBV28 to TRBJ2-7; possible D gene TRBD2, 6 bases. Germline V gene sequence: CDR1 MDHEN, CDR2 SYDVKM. The CDR3 sequence is 13 residues long. The CDR3 loop is CASSLGRPYKQYF. For the CDR3, the DNA is TGTGCCAGCAGTTTGGGGAGGCCCTACAAGCAGTACTTC.